This entry describes one T cell receptor (beta chain). The data were taken from a study of blood T cell repertoires in COVID-19. Germline loops: CDR1 MDHEN, CDR2 SYDVKM. The V end lost 1 base, the J end lost 4 bases, and 16 bases lay between the germline ends. The CDR3 contains 17 residues. Generated by immunoSEQ multiplex PCR, the TCRdb table keeps only in-frame clones and is missing some. Counted here are some 200,000 clones, around nine tenths occurring once; the ten biggest clones make up 9.5% to 15%. The specimen sequenced was peripheral blood. This receptor was obtained from a woman in her seventies with COVID-19, enrolled during active disease. The V gene is TRBV28, the J gene TRBJ1-4; no firm D call. The CDR3 here is CASSLYFNGGDNEKLFF. For the CDR3, the DNA is TGTGCCAGCAGTTTATATTTCAATGGAGGTGATAATGAAAAACTGTTTTTT.